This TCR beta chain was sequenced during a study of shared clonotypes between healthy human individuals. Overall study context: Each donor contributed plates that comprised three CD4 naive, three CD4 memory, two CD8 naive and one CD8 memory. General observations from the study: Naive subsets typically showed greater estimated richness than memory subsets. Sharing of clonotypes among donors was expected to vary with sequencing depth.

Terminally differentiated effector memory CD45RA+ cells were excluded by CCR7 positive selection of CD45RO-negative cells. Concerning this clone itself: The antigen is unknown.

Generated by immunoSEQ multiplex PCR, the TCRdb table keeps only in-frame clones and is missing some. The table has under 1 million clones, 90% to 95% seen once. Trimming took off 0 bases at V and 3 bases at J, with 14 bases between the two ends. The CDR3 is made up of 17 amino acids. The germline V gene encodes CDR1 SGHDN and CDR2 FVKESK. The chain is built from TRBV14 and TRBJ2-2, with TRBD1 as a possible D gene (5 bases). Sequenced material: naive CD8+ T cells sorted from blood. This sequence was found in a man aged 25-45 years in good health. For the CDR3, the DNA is TGTGCCAGCAGCCAAGATCCGCACAGGAGCGACACCGGGGAGCTGTTTTTT. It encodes CASSQDPHRSDTGELFF.